The 10 T cell receptor beta chains presented below share a single source sample, sequenced in a study of CD8 T cells in ankylosing spondylitis. Study findings and constraints: A TCR beta motif of 8 or 9 highly homologous variants appeared characteristic of ankylosing spondylitis blood.

For these TCRs, the target antigens are not known. MiXCR, applied by TCRdb to the 5' RACE reads, yields one record per CDR3 protein. The table has approximately 540,000 distinct CDR3 sequences, roughly 12% seen once. Sequencing was done on a sample of blood, either unsorted or a sorted T cell fraction (not recorded which). The receptors originated from a male donor with ankylosing spondylitis.

This clonotype was seen a handful of times. This rearrangement joins TRBV30 to TRBJ1-5; TRBD1 matches at 7 bases. This CDR3 has 16 amino acids. Germline values: CDR1 GTSNPN, CDR2 SVGIG (reference sequence). V gave up 0 bases and J gave up 5 bases; unmatched junction bases: 10. The CDR3 coding sequence is TGTGCCTGGAGTGTCCGGGACAGCCTGGGGGATCAGCCCCAGCATTTT. This encodes CAWSVRDSLGDQPQHF. Looking up the rest from reference TRBV30 and TRBJ1-5 gives the full variable domain: SQTIHQWPATLVQPVGSPLSLECTVEGTSNPNLYWYRQAAGRGLQLLFYSVGIGQISSEVPQNLSASRPQDRQFILSSKKLLLSDSGFYLCAWSVRDSLGDQPQHFGDGTRLSIL.

The table lists this clonotype with many counts. The gene calls are TRBV11-2 and TRBJ2-1; tentatively, D is TRBD2 (5 bases). The CDR3 is 13 residues long. Trimming took 2 bases from V and 9 from J, leaving 11 bases between them. Germline V gene sequence: CDR1 SGHAT, CDR2 FQNNGV. CDR3 protein: CASSLTRRGEQFF. In nucleotides, the CDR3 is TGTGCCAGCAGCTTAACCCGTCGGGGTGAGCAGTTCTTC. The whole variable domain, remainder taken from reference TRBV11-2 and TRBJ2-1, is EAGVAQSPRYKIIEKRQSVAFWCNPISGHATLYWYQQILGQGPKLLIQFQNNGVVDDSQLPKDRFSAERLKGVDSTLKIQPAKLEDSAVYLCASSLTRRGEQFFGPGTRLTVL.

The rearrangement joins TRBV11-3 to TRBJ1-1; D might be TRBD1 (5 bases). V lost 4 bases, J lost 1 base, and 13 bases lay in between. CDR3 length: 15 residues. The germline V gene encodes CDR1 SGHNT and CDR2 YENEEA. CDR3 sequence (DNA): TGTGCCAGCAGCTCCATGGGAGGGACGAACACTGAAGCTTTCTTT. Amino acids: CASSSMGGTNTEAFF.

The chain combines TRBV6-5 with TRBJ1-5; D remains ambiguous. In germline, CDR1 is MNHEY, CDR2 SVGAGI. V lost 4 bases and J 0 bases, leaving 13 bases between the germline ends. This CDR3 has 16 residues. The CDR3, as DNA: TGTGCCAGCAGTTTCAAGGGATTTCGTAGCAATCAGCCCCAGCATTTT. Translated, it gives CASSFKGFRSNQPQHF.

The chain carries TRBV29-1 and TRBJ2-1; 7 bases are a match to TRBD1. The J segment lost 3 bases and the V segment lost 1 base, leaving 6 bases of the junction unmatched. The CDR3 covers 15 residues. Per the germline V gene, CDR1 is SQVTM and CDR2 is ANQGSEA. The CDR3 here is CSVEVSDRVYNEQFF. CDR3 nucleotides: TGCAGCGTTGAAGTAAGTGACAGGGTCTACAATGAGCAGTTCTTC.

The chain is built from TRBV6-1 and TRBJ2-3; TRBD2 agrees at 10 bases. Germline-derived CDR1 and CDR2 are MNHNS and SASEGT. Trimming took 7 bases from V and 2 from J; bases not matched to a gene: 18. This CDR3 has 19 amino acids. The CDR3 nucleotides read TGTGCCAGCAATGTCAGGGGGTTCACTAGCGGGAAACACACAGATACGCAGTATTTT. The encoded protein is CASNVRGFTSGKHTDTQYF.

This clonotype was seen a handful of times. The chain carries TRBV5-1 and TRBJ1-5, with 7 bases aligning to TRBD1. The CDR3 consists of 14 residues. Unmatched junction bases numbered 3, after V lost 3 bases and J lost 3 bases. Looked up from germline, CDR1 is SGHRS and CDR2 is YFSETQ. The CDR3 coding sequence is TGCGCCAGCAGCTGGGACAGTCCCAATCAGCCCCAGCATTTT. It codes for CASSWDSPNQPQHF.

In its sample, this clonotype was seen many times. The chain recombines TRBV15 with TRBJ1-2, with 7 bases aligning to TRBD1. J was trimmed by 8 bases and V by 2 bases; bases with no gene match: 8. The CDR3 is 14 amino acids. The germline CDR1 and CDR2 sequences are LNHNV and YYDKDF (reference sequence). CDR3 in amino acids: CATSRSGQGDGYTF. CDR3 coding DNA: TGTGCCACCAGCAGATCGGGGCAGGGGGACGGCTACACCTTC.

This clonotype was seen more than once but under ten times. The CDR3 protein is CASSPEAGINIQYF. In nucleotides, the CDR3 is TGTGCCAGCAGCCCCGAAGCGGGGATAAACATTCAGTACTTC. V usage is TRBV11-3 and J usage is TRBJ2-4, with 7 bases fitting TRBD2. The CDR3 has 14 amino acids. Germline CDR1 SGHNT, CDR2 YENEEA. V trimming: 5 bases; J trimming: 6 bases; junction bases outside the gene matches: 7.

J is TRBJ1-5 and V is TRBV10-3; 11 bases match TRBD1. V was clipped by 10 bases and J by 5 bases; unmatched bases: 10. The germline CDR1 and CDR2 sequences are ENHRY and SYGVKD. The CDR3 is 15 amino acids. The CDR3 loop is CATKDGQGAYQPQHF. Written as DNA, the CDR3 is TGTGCCACCAAAGATGGACAGGGGGCCTATCAGCCCCAGCATTTT.